The next 21 T cell receptor beta chains were all read from a single sample in a study of beta chain features in type 1 diabetes (dated by TCRdb to 2017 to 2018). These TCRs' antigens remain unknown. The method was the immunoSEQ multiplex PCR assay. All of the isolated RNA was reverse transcribed with the High Capacity cDNA Reverse Transcription Kit, so expressed TCRB transcripts were sequenced. TCRdb's version of the immuneACCESS table is confined to in-frame rearrangements and falls short of the full clone set. An unresolved V gene accounts for under half of the shortfall where checked; the remainder is of unknown origin. The sample data list some 240,000 clones, and 16% of these were observed just once. The top ten constitute approximately 0.087% of the sample. Broad study findings and their caveats: In all four CD4+ subsets, TCRB CDR3 length was moderately but significantly shorter in type 1 diabetes patients.

The sequenced sample was naive CD4+ T cells from blood. The cell subset or site label of this sample denotes: true naive CD4+ T cells. All receptors derive from a man aged 30-40 years with type 1 diabetes.

This clone has a handful of counts. V gene TRBV9 combines with J gene TRBJ2-1; 8 bases line up with TRBD1. V shed 3 bases and J 4 bases; nucleotides not matched to a gene: 9. There are 16 residues in the CDR3. Per germline, CDR1 SGDLS and CDR2 YYNGEE. In DNA form, the CDR3 reads TGTGCCAGCAGCGATCAACCCGGGACAGGTTACAATGAGCAGTTCTTC. Its protein product is CASSDQPGTGYNEQFF.

The chain uses TRBV29-1 and TRBJ1-4; D may be TRBD1 (5 bases). The ends were cut back, 6 bases at V and 3 bases at J, with 11 bases in the middle. The germline V gene has CDR1 SQVTM and CDR2 ANQGSEA. The CDR3 contains 13 residues. CDR3 sequence (DNA): TGCAGCGTAGGGGATGGGGCTAATGAAAAACTGTTTTTT. Amino acids: CSVGDGANEKLFF.

The chain recombines TRBV29-1 with TRBJ2-7, with D uncertain. In germline, CDR1 is SQVTM, CDR2 ANQGSEA. V gave up 5 bases and J gave up 0 bases, with 11 bases separating them. The CDR3 contains 13 residues. CDR3 residues: CSVSGIFSYEQYF. CDR3 sequence (DNA): TGCAGCGTTTCAGGAATTTTCTCCTACGAGCAGTACTTC.

This clone has a handful of counts. The CDR3 loop reads CAISERGQETQYF. The CDR3 nucleotides read TGTGCCATCAGTGAAAGGGGCCAAGAGACCCAGTACTTC. The rearrangement links TRBV10-3 to TRBJ2-5; tentative D call: TRBD1 (5 bases). Trimming left V 3 bases short and J 1 base short, with 6 bases between. From germline, CDR1 is ENHRY and CDR2 SYGVKD. The CDR3 loop spans 13 amino acids.

This rearrangement joins TRBV6-1 to TRBJ2-7; 8 bases match TRBD1. J lost 0 bases, V lost 8 bases, and 6 bases had no gene match. Germline assignment: CDR1 MNHNS and CDR2 SASEGT. This CDR3 comprises 14 residues. CDR3 nucleotides: TGTGCCAGCGGCTGGGACAGGAGCTCCTACGAGCAGTACTTC. This translates into CASGWDRSSYEQYF.

This clone was seen a handful of times. The genes are TRBV19 and TRBJ2-4; no firm D call. The ends were cut back, 1 base at V and 8 bases at J, with 12 bases in the middle. CDR1 and CDR2 from the germline V gene are LNHDA and SQIVND (reference sequence). This CDR3 has 14 residues. The CDR3 loop reads CASSIGGGNDIQYF. As DNA, the CDR3 is TGTGCCAGTAGTATAGGAGGTGGAAACGACATTCAGTACTTC.

This clone turned up a few times. This rearrangement joins TRBV6-6 to TRBJ2-6; D is uncertain. The germline CDR1 and CDR2 sequences are MNHNY and SVGAGI (reference sequence). The CDR3 loop spans 13 amino acids. The V and J ends lost 4 bases and 0 bases respectively, with 1 base between them. The CDR3 DNA reads as TGTGCCAGCAGTTTCTCTGGGGCCAACGTCCTGACTTTC. It is translated as CASSFSGANVLTF.

This chain joins TRBV30 and TRBJ1-1; the match to TRBD1 covers 7 bases. The CDR3 loop spans 13 amino acids. Trimming at V came to 3 bases and at J to 7 bases, leaving 8 bases not matched to a gene. Germline V lookup: CDR1 GTSNPN, CDR2 SVGIG (reference sequence). DNA for the CDR3: TGTGCCTGGAGCGGACAGGCGAGGGGTGAAGCTTTCTTT. The encoded protein is CAWSGQARGEAFF.

This clone was counted a few times. The V call is TRBV28, the J call TRBJ2-7, with D perhaps given as TRBD1 or TRBD2 (5 bases each). V lost 4 bases, J lost 3 bases, and 10 bases lay in between. Germline loops: CDR1 MDHEN, CDR2 SYDVKM. The CDR3 extends over 13 amino acids. The CDR3 protein is CASSWDRLYEQYF. CDR3 coding DNA: TGTGCCAGCAGTTGGGACCGTCTCTACGAGCAGTACTTC. Variable domain in full (rest from reference TRBV28 and TRBJ2-7): DVKVTQSSRYLVKRTGEKVFLECVQDMDHENMFWYRQDPGLGLRLIYFSYDVKMKEKGDIPEGYSVSREKKERFSLILESASTNQTSMYLCASSWDRLYEQYFGPGTRLTVT.

This clone was detected only a few times. V is TRBV5-1 and J is TRBJ1-1; TRBD1 might be the D (5 bases). Germline assignment: CDR1 SGHRS and CDR2 YFSETQ. The CDR3 is made up of 13 amino acids. Trimming removed 4 bases from V and 1 base from J, with 8 bases in between. This chain's CDR3 is CASSRGENTEAFF. DNA for the CDR3: TGCGCCAGCAGCAGAGGGGAGAACACTGAAGCTTTCTTT.

This clone has more than one count but fewer than ten. The rearrangement joins TRBV15 to TRBJ2-7; 8 bases align to TRBD2. The V and J ends lost 5 bases and 1 base, in that order; junction bases with no gene match: 16. Per the germline V gene, CDR1 is LNHNV and CDR2 is YYDKDF (reference sequence). The CDR3 runs 18 residues. The CDR3 loop reads CATSAAGSGTTLSYEQYF. For the CDR3, the DNA is TGTGCCACCAGCGCCGCAGGTAGCGGGACAACTCTTTCCTACGAGCAGTACTTC. Full variable domain (rest looked up from reference TRBV15 and TRBJ2-7): DAMVIQNPRYQVTQFGKPVTLSCSQTLNHNVMYWYQQKSSQAPKLLFHYYDKDFNNEADTPDNFQSRRPNTSFCFLDIRSPGLGDTAMYLCATSAAGSGTTLSYEQYFGPGTRLTVT.

This clone was detected only a few times. The identical CDR3 is also encoded by other nucleotide sequences in the sample. The rearrangement links TRBV29-1 to TRBJ1-1; TRBD1 agrees at 7 bases. CDR3 length: 13 amino acids. CDR1 SQVTM and CDR2 ANQGSEA come from the germline V gene. After removal of 3 bases from V and 3 bases from J, the junction contained 4 bases not matched to a gene. The CDR3 DNA follows: TGCAGCGTTGATTCCAGGGGGGACACTGAAGCTTTCTTT. It specifies CSVDSRGDTEAFF. Drawing the rest from reference TRBV29-1 and TRBJ1-1, the complete variable domain is SAVISQKPSRDICQRGTSLTIQCQVDSQVTMMFWYRQQPGQSLTLIATANQGSEATYESGFVIDKFPISRPNLTFSTLTVSNMSPEDSSIYLCSVDSRGDTEAFFGQGTRLTVV.

This clone was counted between two and nine times. The V gene is TRBV9, the J gene TRBJ1-2; a weak D match, TRBD1 (6 bases). The V end lost 0 bases, the J end lost 6 bases, and 12 bases lay between the germline ends. The CDR3 length is 14 residues. The germline V gene encodes CDR1 SGDLS and CDR2 YYNGEE. The CDR3 here is CASSVAVGQHGYTF. The CDR3 DNA reads TGTGCCAGCAGCGTAGCTGTCGGACAGCATGGCTACACCTTC.

This rearrangement joins TRBV29-1 to TRBJ2-7; 9 positions match TRBD2. The trim removed 3 bases at V and 3 bases at J, leaving 3 bases unmatched. This CDR3 comprises 13 residues. Per germline, CDR1 SQVTM and CDR2 ANQGSEA. In DNA form, the CDR3 reads TGCAGCGTTGAGTCTAGCGGGAACTACGAGCAGTACTTC. Translating gives CSVESSGNYEQYF.

This clone has just a few counts. This chain uses TRBV29-1 with TRBJ1-1; 10 nucleotides line up with TRBD1. The CDR3 extends over 14 amino acids. Germline V gene data show CDR1 as SQVTM and CDR2 as ANQGSEA. With V trimmed by 4 bases and J by 9 bases, 11 bases remained unmatched. This CDR3 reads CSVAPLTGGLKAFF. CDR3 nucleotides: TGCAGCGTTGCCCCCTTGACAGGGGGCTTGAAAGCTTTCTTT.

The chain combines TRBV28 with TRBJ1-1; D is possibly TRBD1 (5 bases). The CDR3 is 15 amino acids. Germline CDR1 and CDR2: MDHEN and SYDVKM. The V end was cut by 5 bases, the J end by 10 bases, with 23 bases between. CDR3 amino acids: CASSHRGTPPRRAFF. For the CDR3, the DNA is TGTGCCAGCAGTCACAGAGGGACCCCTCCTCGGAGAGCTTTCTTT.

The rearrangement joins TRBV29-1 to TRBJ2-7; D is ambiguous. The germline gives CDR1 SQVTM, CDR2 ANQGSEA. This CDR3 is 14 amino acids long. V was pared by 0 bases and J by 0 bases, with 9 bases between. CDR3 in amino acids: CSVEERTASYEQYF. The CDR3 nucleotides read TGCAGCGTTGAAGAGAGGACGGCCTCCTACGAGCAGTACTTC.

The rearrangement links TRBV5-6 to TRBJ2-3; 15 nucleotides align to TRBD2. V gave up 2 bases and J gave up 6 bases; unmatched junction bases: 1. The CDR3 covers 15 residues. CDR1 is SGHDT, CDR2 YYEEEE, per germline. Here the CDR3 reads CASSFGLAGGDTQYF. The CDR3 region has the DNA TGTGCCAGCAGCTTCGGACTAGCGGGAGGGGATACGCAGTATTTT.

J is TRBJ2-3 and V is TRBV6-5; D unclear. CDR3 size: 14 residues. The germline V and J ends were trimmed by 6 bases and 1 base, with 11 bases remaining between them. CDR1 is MNHEY and CDR2 is SVGAGI in the germline V gene. This chain's CDR3 is CASRPLGGTDTQYF. CDR3 nucleotides: TGTGCCAGCAGGCCCCTGGGTGGCACAGATACGCAGTATTTT.

The CDR3 coding sequence is TGTGCCAGCAGGTACGGGACCAACGGGTACGAGCAGTACTTC. This codes for CASRYGTNGYEQYF. V and J are TRBV6-6 and TRBJ2-7, with D possibly being TRBD1 or TRBD2 (5 bases each). CDR3 length: 14 amino acids. V was shortened by 6 bases and J by 4 bases, with 16 bases between the two germline ends. Germline V lookup: CDR1 MNHNY, CDR2 SVGAGI (reference sequence).

Only a few counts were recorded for this clone. The chain combines TRBV2 with TRBJ2-1; D possibly uses TRBD1 or TRBD2 (6 bases each). V was shortened by 10 bases and J by 5 bases, with 12 bases between the two germline ends. The germline V gene has CDR1 SNHLY and CDR2 FYNNEI. This CDR3 spans 12 amino acids. As DNA, the CDR3 is TGTGCCACCAGGGGACTTCACAATGAGCAGTTCTTC. Its translation is CATRGLHNEQFF. The full variable domain, in which reference TRBV2 and TRBJ2-1 provide the parts outside the CDR3, is EPEVTQTPSHQVTQMGQEVILRCVPISNHLYFYWYRQILGQKVEFLVSFYNNEISEKSEIFDDQFSVERPDGSNFTLKIRSTKLEDSAMYFCATRGLHNEQFFGPGTRLTVL.